The 9 T cell receptor beta chains given below trace back to one sample, sequenced in a study of blood T cell repertoires in COVID-19. The table came from immunoSEQ multiplex PCR; TCRdb's copy has only in-frame clones and leaves some out. Counted here are 400,000 to 500,000 clones, around 87% occurring once; the ten biggest clones make up approximately 1.8%. The sample consisted of PBMCs or T cells enriched from blood (not recorded which). These receptors were obtained from a woman in her 40s who had recovered from COVID-19.

The CDR3 reads CASSRVLVADTQYF. The CDR3 nucleotides read TGTGCCAGCAGCCGAGTCCTCGTCGCAGATACGCAGTATTTT. The chain uses TRBV11-2 and TRBJ2-3; D ambiguous. Germline V gene lookup returns CDR1 SGHAT and CDR2 FQNNGV. CDR3 size: 14 residues. V dropped 5 bases and J dropped 4 bases, with 13 bases sitting between them.

V is TRBV11-3 and J is TRBJ1-1; the D is unclear. CDR3 length equals 13 residues. V was trimmed by 8 bases and J by 1 base, leaving 11 bases between them. Germline V lookup: CDR1 SGHNT, CDR2 YENEEA. DNA for the CDR3: TGTGCCAGCGCCCTACGCGGGAACACTGAAGCTTTCTTT. It encodes CASALRGNTEAFF.

The chain is built from TRBV10-3 and TRBJ2-7, with TRBD1 matching 10 bases. Per germline, CDR1 ENHRY and CDR2 SYGVKD. This CDR3 is 15 amino acids long. V lost 3 bases to trimming and J lost 2 bases; unmatched junction nucleotides: 4. The CDR3: CAISDLDRGAYEQYF. DNA of the CDR3: TGTGCCATCAGTGACTTGGACAGGGGGGCCTACGAGCAGTACTTC.

The genes are TRBV12-3 or TRBV12-4 and TRBJ2-3, with TRBD1 as a possible D gene (5 bases). The V end was cut by 7 bases, the J end by 7 bases, with 15 bases between. The CDR3 loop spans 13 amino acids. CDR3 amino acids: CASTNARGYTQYF. In DNA form, the CDR3 reads TGTGCCAGCACTAATGCAAGGGGATATACGCAGTATTTT.

This chain connects TRBV30 to TRBJ1-1; 9 bases fit TRBD1. Germline V gene lookup returns CDR1 GTSNPN and CDR2 SVGIG (reference sequence). This CDR3 has 13 residues. V lost 5 bases to trimming and J lost 9 bases; unmatched junction nucleotides: 10. DNA for the CDR3: TGTGCCTGGGAATCCCCGGGACAGGGCAAAGCTTTCTTT. Translated, it gives CAWESPGQGKAFF. Supplemented by reference TRBV30 and TRBJ1-1, the full variable domain reads SQTIHQWPATLVQPVGSPLSLECTVEGTSNPNLYWYRQAAGRGLQLLFYSVGIGQISSEVPQNLSASRPQDRQFILSSKKLLLSDSGFYLCAWESPGQGKAFFGQGTRLTVV.

The V call is TRBV6-2 or TRBV6-3, the J call TRBJ2-5, with a weak D call TRBD1 (5 bases). The CDR3 loop spans 13 amino acids. Between the trimmed V and J ends, which lost 2 bases and 3 bases, there was a span of 7 bases. Germline V CDR1 and CDR2: MNHEY, SVGEGT. The CDR3 nucleotides are TGTGCCAGCAGTTACCTCAGGGAAGAGACCCAGTACTTC. Protein product: CASSYLREETQYF.

This clone was seen only once. This sequence joins TRBV6-2 or TRBV6-3 and TRBJ1-3; D not certain. CDR3 length equals 13 residues. Trimming cost V 2 bases and J 8 bases, with 10 bases left between them. Germline CDR1 MNHEY, CDR2 SVGEGT. CDR3 nucleotide sequence: TGTGCCAGCAGTTACAGGGCCGGGGACACCATATATTTT. Translation gives CASSYRAGDTIYF.

As to this clone: An end of the junction differs from the germline gene, which may be a read error. The gene calls are TRBV4-1 and TRBJ1-2; 7 nucleotides line up with TRBD1. The CDR3 loop spans 11 amino acids. The germline V gene has CDR1 MGHRA and CDR2 YSYEKL. This chain's CDR3 is CASSQSGTVHF. The CDR3 DNA reads as TGCGCCAGCAGCCAGTCCGGGACAGTGCACTTC.

This clone was detected only a few times. The chain recombines TRBV3-1 (or the pseudogene TRBV3-2) with TRBJ1-1, with D maybe TRBD1 (6 bases). The CDR3 totals 13 residues. The V gene's germline CDR1 is LGHDT and CDR2 YNNKEL (reference sequence). V was pared by 4 bases and J by 5 bases, with 11 bases between. The DNA of the CDR3 is TGTGCCAGCAGCCGAGGGGGATGGACTGAAGCTTTCTTT. Translated, it gives CASSRGGWTEAFF.